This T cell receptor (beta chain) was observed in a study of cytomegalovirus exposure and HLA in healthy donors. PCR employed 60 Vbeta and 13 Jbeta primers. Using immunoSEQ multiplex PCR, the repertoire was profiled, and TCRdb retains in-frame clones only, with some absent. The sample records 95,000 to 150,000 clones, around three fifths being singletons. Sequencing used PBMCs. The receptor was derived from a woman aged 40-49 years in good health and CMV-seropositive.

CDR3 sequence: CSVAPPLNEQFF. The CDR3 DNA follows: TGCAGCGTTGCCCCTCCCCTCAATGAGCAGTTCTTC. The chain combines TRBV29-1 with TRBJ2-1, with D unresolved. Germline-derived CDR1 and CDR2 are SQVTM and ANQGSEA. V dropped 4 bases and J dropped 6 bases, with 10 bases sitting between them. This CDR3 is 12 amino acids long.